This T cell receptor (beta chain) was obtained from a study of a mutant IDH1 vaccine in newly diagnosed glioma. Time point noted: week 35, safety follow-up. Vaccination used 300 ug of mutant IDH1 20-mer peptide per dose, with topical imiquimod. The CDR3 is 12 residues long. CDR1 is SQVTM, CDR2 ANQGSEA, per germline. Trimming took off 7 bases at V and 2 bases at J, with 11 bases between the two ends. The repertoire was sequenced with immunoSEQ multiplex PCR; TCRdb's copy has only in-frame clones and lacks some. The table lists some 60,000 clones, around 85% of them singletons. Of note for this clone: Its antigen is as yet unknown.

The V gene is TRBV29-1, the J gene TRBJ2-5; D uncertain. The sequence came from a man aged 40-49 years with glioma. The sample consisted of PBMCs, taken from a glioma patient whose treatment included an IDH1 peptide vaccine. This CDR3 is CSAGRQQETQYF. CDR3 bases: TGCAGCGCCGGACGTCAGCAAGAGACCCAGTACTTC.